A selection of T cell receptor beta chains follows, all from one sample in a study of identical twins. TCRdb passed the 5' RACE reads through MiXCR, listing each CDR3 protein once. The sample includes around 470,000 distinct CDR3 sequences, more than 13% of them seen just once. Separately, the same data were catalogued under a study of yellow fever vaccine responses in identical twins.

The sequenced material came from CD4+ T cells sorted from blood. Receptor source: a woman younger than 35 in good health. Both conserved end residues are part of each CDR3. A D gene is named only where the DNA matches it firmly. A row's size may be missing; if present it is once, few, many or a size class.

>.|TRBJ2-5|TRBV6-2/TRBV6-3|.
CASARRETQYF
TGTGCCAGCGCTAGGAGAGAGACCCAGTACTTC
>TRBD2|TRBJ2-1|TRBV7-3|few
CASSPLGWGGNNEQFF
TGTGCCAGCAGCCCCCTTGGGTGGGGGGGTAACAATGAGCAGTTCTTC
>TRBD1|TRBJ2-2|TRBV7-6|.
CASSLRGGTGGNGELFF
TGTGCCAGCAGCTTACGAGGAGGGACAGGGGGCAACGGGGAGCTGTTTTTT
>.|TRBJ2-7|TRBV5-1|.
CASSAEKLSYSYEQYF
TGCGCCAGCAGCGCCGAGAAGCTTTCATACTCCTACGAGCAGTACTTC
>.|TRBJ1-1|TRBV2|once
CAISFYAKQGEWTEAFF
TGTGCCATCAGTTTCTACGCCAAACAGGGTGAATGGACTGAAGCTTTCTTT
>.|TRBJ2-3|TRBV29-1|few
CSPPGSSTDTQYF
TGCAGCCCTCCCGGCAGTTCCACAGATACGCAGTATTTT
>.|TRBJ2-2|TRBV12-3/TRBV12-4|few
CASRLQGFGELFF
TGTGCCAGCAGACTCCAGGGTTTTGGGGAGCTGTTTTTT
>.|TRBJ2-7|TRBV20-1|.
CSGAVGSSYEQYF
TGCAGTGGGGCCGTAGGGAGCTCCTACGAGCAGTACTTC
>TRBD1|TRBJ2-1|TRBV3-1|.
CASSLYRDRGNEQFF
TGTGCCAGCAGCCTCTACCGGGACAGGGGGAACGAGCAGTTCTTC
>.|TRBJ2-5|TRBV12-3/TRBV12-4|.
CASSPRGAGVRETQYF
TGTGCCAGCAGTCCCCGCGGGGCAGGGGTACGGGAGACCCAGTACTTC
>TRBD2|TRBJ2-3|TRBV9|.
CASSVTSGFTDTQYF
TGTGCCAGCAGCGTAACTAGCGGGTTCACAGATACGCAGTATTTT
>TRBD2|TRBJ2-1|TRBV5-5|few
CASSLPGLADSYNEQFF
TGTGCCAGCAGTTTACCGGGACTAGCGGACTCCTACAATGAGCAGTTCTTC
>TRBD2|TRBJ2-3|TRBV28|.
CASSLRPRGGGGDYWADTQYF
TGTGCCAGCAGTTTACGCCCCCGGGGGGGCGGGGGGGATTACTGGGCAGATACGCAGTATTTT
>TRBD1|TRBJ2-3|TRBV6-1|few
CASSERDRGYTDTQYF
TGTGCCAGCAGTGAACGGGACAGGGGGTACACAGATACGCAGTATTTT
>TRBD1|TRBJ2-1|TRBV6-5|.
CASSYVGKGAQNEQFF
TGTGCCAGCAGTTATGTCGGGAAGGGGGCCCAGAATGAGCAGTTCTTC
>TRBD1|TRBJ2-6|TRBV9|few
CASSVDRDRGFGSGANVLTF
TGTGCCAGCAGCGTAGATCGGGACAGGGGGTTTGGATCTGGGGCCAACGTCCTGACTTTC
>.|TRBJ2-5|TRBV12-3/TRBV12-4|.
CASSYRVGGKETQYF
TGTGCCAGCAGTTACAGGGTTGGGGGGAAAGAGACCCAGTACTTC
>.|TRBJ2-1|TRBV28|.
CATRRLANNEQFF
TGTGCCACCAGAAGGCTAGCTAACAATGAGCAGTTCTTC
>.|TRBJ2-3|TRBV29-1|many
CSVESRLGTDTQYF
TGCAGCGTTGAGAGTCGGTTGGGCACAGATACGCAGTATTTT
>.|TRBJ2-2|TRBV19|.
CASSITLANTGELFF
TGTGCCAGTAGTATCACGTTAGCGAACACCGGGGAGCTGTTTTTT
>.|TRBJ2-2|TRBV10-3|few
CAISGGLTNTGELFF
TGTGCCATCAGTGGGGGACTTACGAACACCGGGGAGCTGTTTTTT
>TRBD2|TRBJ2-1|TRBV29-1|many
CSVEAGGLRGEQFF
TGCAGCGTAGAAGCGGGAGGCCTCCGCGGTGAGCAGTTCTTC
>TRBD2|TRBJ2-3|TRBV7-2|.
CASRPGGPTDTQYF
TGTGCCAGCAGACCGGGAGGGCCCACAGATACGCAGTATTTT
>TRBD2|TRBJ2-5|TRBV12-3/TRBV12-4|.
CASSPATSGGEETQYF
TGTGCCAGCAGCCCCGCGACTAGCGGGGGGGAGGAGACCCAGTACTTC
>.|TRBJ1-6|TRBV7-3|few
CASSLAGGGVSPLHF
TGTGCCAGCAGCCTAGCCGGAGGAGGGGTTTCACCCCTCCACTTT
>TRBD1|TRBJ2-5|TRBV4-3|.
CASSQVGQGPETQYF
TGCGCCAGCAGCCAAGTTGGACAGGGCCCAGAGACCCAGTACTTC